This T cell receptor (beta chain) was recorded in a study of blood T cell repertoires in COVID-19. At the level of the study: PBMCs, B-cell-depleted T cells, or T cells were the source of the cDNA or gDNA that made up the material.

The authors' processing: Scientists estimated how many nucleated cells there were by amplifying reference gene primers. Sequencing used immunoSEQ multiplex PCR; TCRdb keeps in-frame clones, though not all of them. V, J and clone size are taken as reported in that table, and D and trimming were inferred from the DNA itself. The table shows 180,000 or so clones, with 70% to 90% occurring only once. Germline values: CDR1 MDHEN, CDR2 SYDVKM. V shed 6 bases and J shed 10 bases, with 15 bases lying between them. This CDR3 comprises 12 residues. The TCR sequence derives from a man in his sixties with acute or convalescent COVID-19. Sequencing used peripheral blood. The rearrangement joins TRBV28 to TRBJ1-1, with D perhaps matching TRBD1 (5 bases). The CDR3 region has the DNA TGTGCCAGCAGCCGCAGGGTCCAGGGAGCTTTCTTT. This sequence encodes CASSRRVQGAFF.